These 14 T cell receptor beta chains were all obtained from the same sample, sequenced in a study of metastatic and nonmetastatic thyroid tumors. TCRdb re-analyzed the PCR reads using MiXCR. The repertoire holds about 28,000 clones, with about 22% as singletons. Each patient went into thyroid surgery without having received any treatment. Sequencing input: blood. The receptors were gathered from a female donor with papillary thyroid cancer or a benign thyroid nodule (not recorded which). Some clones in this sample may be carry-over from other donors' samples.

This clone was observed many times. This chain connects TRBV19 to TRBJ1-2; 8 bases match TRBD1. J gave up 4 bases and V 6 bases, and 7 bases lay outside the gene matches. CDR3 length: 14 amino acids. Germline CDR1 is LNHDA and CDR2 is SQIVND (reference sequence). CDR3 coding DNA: TGTGCCAGTAGGAGACAGGGGACAGCCTATGGCTACACCTTC. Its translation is CASRRQGTAYGYTF.

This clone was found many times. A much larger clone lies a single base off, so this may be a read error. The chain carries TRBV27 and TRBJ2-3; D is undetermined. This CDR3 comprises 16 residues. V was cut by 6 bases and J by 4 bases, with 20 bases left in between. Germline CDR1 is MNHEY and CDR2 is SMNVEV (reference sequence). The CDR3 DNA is TGTGCCAGCAGCATTACGTCGGAGCGCCCCCCAGATACGCAGTATTTT. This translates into CASSITSERPPDTQYF.

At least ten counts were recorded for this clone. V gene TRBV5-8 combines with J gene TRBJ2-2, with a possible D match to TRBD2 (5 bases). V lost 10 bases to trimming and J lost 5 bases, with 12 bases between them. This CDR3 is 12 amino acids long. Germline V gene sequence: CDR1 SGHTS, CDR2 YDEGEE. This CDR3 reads CADGIRTGELFF. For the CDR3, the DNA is TGTGCCGACGGGATTCGGACCGGGGAGCTGTTTTTT.

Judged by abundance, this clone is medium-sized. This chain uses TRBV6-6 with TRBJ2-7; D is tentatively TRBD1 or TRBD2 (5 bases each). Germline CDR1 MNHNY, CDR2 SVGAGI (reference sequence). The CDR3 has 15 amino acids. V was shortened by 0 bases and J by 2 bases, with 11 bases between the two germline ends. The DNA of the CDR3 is TGTGCCAGCAGTTACTCGGGACCGGAAGCCTACGAGCAGTACTTC. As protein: CASSYSGPEAYEQYF.

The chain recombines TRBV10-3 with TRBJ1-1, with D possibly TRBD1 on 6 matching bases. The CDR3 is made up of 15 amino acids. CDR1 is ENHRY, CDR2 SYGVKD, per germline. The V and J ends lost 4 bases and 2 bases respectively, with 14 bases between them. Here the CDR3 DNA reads TGTGCCATCAGTGGGCGTAAGGGGGAAAACACTGAAGCTTTCTTT. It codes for CAISGRKGENTEAFF.

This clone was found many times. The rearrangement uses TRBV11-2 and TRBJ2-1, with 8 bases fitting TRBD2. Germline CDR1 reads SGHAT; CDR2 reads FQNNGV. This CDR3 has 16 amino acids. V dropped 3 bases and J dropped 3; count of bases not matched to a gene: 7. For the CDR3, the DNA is TGTGCCAGCAGCTTCAGGGCCGGGACTAGCTACAATGAGCAGTTCTTC. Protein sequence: CASSFRAGTSYNEQFF. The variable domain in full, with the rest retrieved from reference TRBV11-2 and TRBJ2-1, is EAGVAQSPRYKIIEKRQSVAFWCNPISGHATLYWYQQILGQGPKLLIQFQNNGVVDDSQLPKDRFSAERLKGVDSTLKIQPAKLEDSAVYLCASSFRAGTSYNEQFFGPGTRLTVL.

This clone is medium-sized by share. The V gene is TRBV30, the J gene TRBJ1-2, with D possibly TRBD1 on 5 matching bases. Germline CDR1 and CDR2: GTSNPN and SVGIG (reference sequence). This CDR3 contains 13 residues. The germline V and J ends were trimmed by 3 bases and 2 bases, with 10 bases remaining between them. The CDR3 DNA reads TGTGCCTGGAGACGGACAACGAACTATGGCTACACCTTC. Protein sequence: CAWRRTTNYGYTF.

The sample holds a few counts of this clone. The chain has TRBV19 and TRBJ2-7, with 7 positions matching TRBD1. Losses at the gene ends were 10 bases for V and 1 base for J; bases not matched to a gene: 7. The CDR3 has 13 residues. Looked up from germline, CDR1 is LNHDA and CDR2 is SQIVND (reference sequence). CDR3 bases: TGTGCCATCAGTAAGGGACAGTCCTACGAGCAGTACTTC. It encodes CAISKGQSYEQYF. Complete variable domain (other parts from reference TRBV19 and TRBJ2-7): DGGITQSPKYLFRKEGQNVTLSCEQNLNHDAMYWYRQDPGQGLRLIYYSQIVNDFQKGDIAEGYSVSREKKESFPLTVTSAQKNPTAFYLCAISKGQSYEQYFGPGTRLTVT.

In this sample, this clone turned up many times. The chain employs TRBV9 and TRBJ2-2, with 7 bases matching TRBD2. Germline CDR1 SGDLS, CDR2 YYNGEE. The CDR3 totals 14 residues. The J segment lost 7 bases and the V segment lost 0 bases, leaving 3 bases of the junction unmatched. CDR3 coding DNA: TGTGCCAGCAGCGTAGTGGCGGGGGACGGGGAGCTGTTTTTT. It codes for CASSVVAGDGELFF.

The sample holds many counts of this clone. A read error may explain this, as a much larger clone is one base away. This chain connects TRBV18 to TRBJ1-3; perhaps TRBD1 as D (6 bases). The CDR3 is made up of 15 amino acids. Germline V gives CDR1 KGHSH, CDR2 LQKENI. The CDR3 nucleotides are TGTGCCAGCCCACCAGTGGACAGCTCTGGAAACACCATATATTTT. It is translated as CASPPVDSSGNTIYF.

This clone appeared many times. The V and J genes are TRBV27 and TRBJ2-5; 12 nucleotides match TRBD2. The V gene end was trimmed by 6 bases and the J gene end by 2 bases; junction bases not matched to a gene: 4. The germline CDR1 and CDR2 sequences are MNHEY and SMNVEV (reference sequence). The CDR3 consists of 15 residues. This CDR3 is CASSPGTSGQETQYF. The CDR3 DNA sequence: TGTGCCAGCAGCCCGGGGACTAGCGGGCAAGAGACCCAGTACTTC.

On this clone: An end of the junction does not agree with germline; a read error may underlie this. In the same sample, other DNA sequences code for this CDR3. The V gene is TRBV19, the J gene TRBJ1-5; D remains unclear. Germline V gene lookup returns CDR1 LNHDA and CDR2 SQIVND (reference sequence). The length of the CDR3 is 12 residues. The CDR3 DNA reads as TGTGCTAGTAGTTCCCGTGACCAGCCCCAGCATTTT. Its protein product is CASSSRDQPQHF.

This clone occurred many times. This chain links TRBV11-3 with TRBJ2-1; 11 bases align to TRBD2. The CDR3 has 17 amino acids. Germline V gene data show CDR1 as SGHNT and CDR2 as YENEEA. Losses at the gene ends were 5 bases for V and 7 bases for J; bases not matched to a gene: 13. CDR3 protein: CASSPRLVAGGGNEQFF. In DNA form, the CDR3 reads TGTGCCAGCAGCCCCCGCTTGGTAGCGGGAGGGGGGAATGAGCAGTTCTTC.

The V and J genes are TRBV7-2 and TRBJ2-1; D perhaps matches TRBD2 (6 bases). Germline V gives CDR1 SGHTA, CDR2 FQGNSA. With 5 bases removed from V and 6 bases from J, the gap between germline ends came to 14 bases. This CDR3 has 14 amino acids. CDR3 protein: CASSITGTSNEQFF. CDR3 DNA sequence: TGTGCCAGCAGCATAACCGGGACTTCCAATGAGCAGTTCTTC. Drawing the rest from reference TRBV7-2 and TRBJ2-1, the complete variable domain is GAGVSQSPSNKVTEKGKDVELRCDPISGHTALYWYRQSLGQGLEFLIYFQGNSAPDKSGLPSDRFSAERTGGSVSTLTIQRTQQEDSAVYLCASSITGTSNEQFFGPGTRLTVL.